This section outlines one T cell receptor (beta chain) sequence together with its context. These data come from a study of blood T cell repertoires in COVID-19. Study-wide background: Sites across the United States, Italy and Spain contributed samples from acute and convalescent COVID-19.

The CDR3 extends over 16 amino acids. The germline gives CDR1 LNHDA, CDR2 SQIVND (reference sequence). V gave up 0 bases and J gave up 1 base, with 11 bases separating them. The protocol was immunoSEQ multiplex PCR, while the TCRdb copy is restricted to in-frame clones and leaves out a portion. This table has around 160,000 clones, roughly 91% appearing once. J is TRBJ2-3 and V is TRBV19, with D perhaps TRBD1 (5 bases). Sequencing used peripheral blood. The receptor comes from a young man with acute or convalescent COVID-19. DNA of the CDR3: TGTGCCAGTAGTATAGAAGGGGTAACTCGCACAGATACGCAGTATTTT. Translation: CASSIEGVTRTDTQYF. Variable domain in full (rest from reference TRBV19 and TRBJ2-3): DGGITQSPKYLFRKEGQNVTLSCEQNLNHDAMYWYRQDPGQGLRLIYYSQIVNDFQKGDIAEGYSVSREKKESFPLTVTSAQKNPTAFYLCASSIEGVTRTDTQYFGPGTRLTVL.